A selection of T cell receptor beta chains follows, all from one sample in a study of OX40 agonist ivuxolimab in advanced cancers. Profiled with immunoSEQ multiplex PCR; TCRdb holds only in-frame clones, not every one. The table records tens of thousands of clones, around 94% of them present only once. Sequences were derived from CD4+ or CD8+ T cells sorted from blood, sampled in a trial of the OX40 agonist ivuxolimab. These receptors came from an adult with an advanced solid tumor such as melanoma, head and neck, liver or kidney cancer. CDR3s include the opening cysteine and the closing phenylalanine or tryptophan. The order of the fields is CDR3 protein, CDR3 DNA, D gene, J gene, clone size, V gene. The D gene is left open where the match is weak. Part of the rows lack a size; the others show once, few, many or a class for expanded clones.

CDR3 protein: CAGMNTEAFF; CDR3 DNA: TGTGCCGGGATGAACACTGAAGCTTTCTTT; D gene: -; J gene: TRBJ1-1; clone size: -; V gene: TRBV27
CDR3 protein: CSVASGGYNEQFF; CDR3 DNA: TGCAGCGTTGCGTCGGGGGGGTACAATGAGCAGTTCTTC; D gene: TRBD2; J gene: TRBJ2-1; clone size: -; V gene: TRBV29-1
CDR3 protein: CASSFALGTIYF; CDR3 DNA: TGTGCCAGCAGTTTCGCCCTCGGCACCATATATTTT; D gene: -; J gene: TRBJ1-3; clone size: -; V gene: TRBV28
CDR3 protein: CASRGLANGELFF; CDR3 DNA: TGTGCCAGCAGGGGACTAGCGAACGGGGAGCTGTTTTTT; D gene: TRBD2; J gene: TRBJ2-2; clone size: -; V gene: TRBV7-3
CDR3 protein: CASSLEGGSYEQYF; CDR3 DNA: TGCGCCAGCAGCTTGGAGGGGGGCTCCTACGAGCAGTACTTC; D gene: -; J gene: TRBJ2-7; clone size: few; V gene: TRBV5-1
CDR3 protein: CASSSPAGQETQYF; CDR3 DNA: TGTGCCAGCAGTTCGCCCGCGGGGCAAGAGACCCAGTACTTC; D gene: -; J gene: TRBJ2-5; clone size: -; V gene: TRBV27
CDR3 protein: CASSLMTGGSYGYTF; CDR3 DNA: TGTGCCAGCAGTTTAATGACAGGGGGCAGCTATGGCTACACCTTC; D gene: TRBD1; J gene: TRBJ1-2; clone size: -; V gene: TRBV27
CDR3 protein: CASSQARTGNGNTEAFF; CDR3 DNA: TGCGCCAGCAGCCAAGCAAGGACAGGGAACGGGAACACTGAAGCTTTCTTT; D gene: TRBD1; J gene: TRBJ1-1; clone size: few; V gene: TRBV4-1
CDR3 protein: CASSLEATNNSPLHF; CDR3 DNA: TGTGCCAGCAGCTTAGAGGCGACTAATAATTCACCCCTCCACTTT; D gene: -; J gene: TRBJ1-6; clone size: -; V gene: TRBV11-2
CDR3 protein: CASSELAGGYNEQFF; CDR3 DNA: TGTGCCAGCAGTGAACTAGCGGGGGGGTACAATGAGCAGTTCTTC; D gene: TRBD2; J gene: TRBJ2-1; clone size: -; V gene: TRBV6-1
CDR3 protein: CASSLGGANVLTF; CDR3 DNA: TGTGCCAGCAGTTTGGGTGGGGCCAACGTCCTGACTTTC; D gene: -; J gene: TRBJ2-6; clone size: -; V gene: TRBV28
CDR3 protein: CASNIPDREYEQYF; CDR3 DNA: TGTGCCAGCAACATCCCCGACAGGGAGTACGAGCAGTACTTC; D gene: TRBD1; J gene: TRBJ2-7; clone size: -; V gene: TRBV6-6
CDR3 protein: CASSLAGAAYEQYF; CDR3 DNA: TGTGCCAGCAGCTTAGCAGGGGCGGCCTACGAGCAGTACTTC; D gene: -; J gene: TRBJ2-7; clone size: -; V gene: TRBV5-4
CDR3 protein: CASSLDRRQGGTSYEQYF; CDR3 DNA: TGTGCCAGCAGCTTAGACCGCCGACAGGGGGGGACCTCCTACGAGCAGTACTTC; D gene: TRBD1; J gene: TRBJ2-7; clone size: -; V gene: TRBV7-6
CDR3 protein: CASRRQGALQPQHF; CDR3 DNA: TGTGCCAGCAGGCGACAGGGGGCTTTGCAGCCCCAGCATTTT; D gene: TRBD1; J gene: TRBJ1-5; clone size: once; V gene: TRBV6-1
CDR3 protein: CASSLRRRETQYF; CDR3 DNA: TGTGCCAGCAGCTTACGACGGAGGGAGACCCAGTACTTC; D gene: -; J gene: TRBJ2-5; clone size: -; V gene: TRBV7-2
CDR3 protein: CASSRGETQYF; CDR3 DNA: TGTGCCAGCAGCCGGGGAGAGACCCAGTACTTC; D gene: -; J gene: TRBJ2-5; clone size: -; V gene: TRBV27
CDR3 protein: CASSPGALTSGAFF; CDR3 DNA: TGTGCCAGCAGCCCAGGGGCCCTCACGTCTGGAGCTTTCTTT; D gene: -; J gene: TRBJ1-1; clone size: -; V gene: TRBV11-2
CDR3 protein: CASSSDSSFPYGYTF; CDR3 DNA: TGCGCCAGCAGCTCGGACAGCTCCTTCCCCTATGGCTACACCTTC; D gene: -; J gene: TRBJ1-2; clone size: -; V gene: TRBV10-1
CDR3 protein: CASRGYEQYF; CDR3 DNA: TGTGCCAGCAGGGGCTACGAGCAGTACTTC; D gene: -; J gene: TRBJ2-7; clone size: -; V gene: TRBV6-1
CDR3 protein: CASSPNGLAGIYEQYF; CDR3 DNA: TGTGCCAGCAGCCCAAATGGACTAGCGGGGATTTACGAGCAGTACTTC; D gene: TRBD2; J gene: TRBJ2-7; clone size: once; V gene: TRBV9
CDR3 protein: CASSADRGPLETQYF; CDR3 DNA: TGTGCCAGCAGCGCAGACAGGGGGCCGTTGGAGACCCAGTACTTC; D gene: TRBD1; J gene: TRBJ2-5; clone size: -; V gene: TRBV7-3
CDR3 protein: CASSLAVANTEAFF; CDR3 DNA: TGTGCCAGCAGCTTAGCGGTGGCGAACACTGAAGCTTTCTTT; D gene: -; J gene: TRBJ1-1; clone size: -; V gene: TRBV7-9
CDR3 protein: CASSSAGTSYNEQFF; CDR3 DNA: TGTGCCAGCAGTTCCGCCGGGACTAGCTACAATGAGCAGTTCTTC; D gene: TRBD2; J gene: TRBJ2-1; clone size: -; V gene: TRBV27
CDR3 protein: CASSEPGELHEQYF; CDR3 DNA: TGTGCCAGCAGTGAACCAGGGGAGTTACACGAGCAGTACTTC; D gene: -; J gene: TRBJ2-7; clone size: -; V gene: TRBV6-5
CDR3 protein: CASSFRVGEGALYNEQFF; CDR3 DNA: TGTGCCAGCAGCTTCCGGGTGGGTGAGGGAGCCCTCTACAATGAGCAGTTCTTC; D gene: -; J gene: TRBJ2-1; clone size: -; V gene: TRBV9
CDR3 protein: CAIGPGGGTYEQYF; CDR3 DNA: TGTGCCATAGGACCTGGCGGGGGGACTTACGAGCAGTACTTC; D gene: TRBD2; J gene: TRBJ2-7; clone size: -; V gene: TRBV10-3
CDR3 protein: CASSFGPSSYNEQFF; CDR3 DNA: TGTGCCAGCAGTTTTGGGCCAAGCTCCTACAATGAGCAGTTCTTC; D gene: -; J gene: TRBJ2-1; clone size: -; V gene: TRBV27
CDR3 protein: CASSQNEGGLTDTQYF; CDR3 DNA: TGCGCCAGCAGCCAGAACGAGGGGGGCCTCACAGATACGCAGTATTTT; D gene: -; J gene: TRBJ2-3; clone size: -; V gene: TRBV4-1
CDR3 protein: CASSGGRSGLDSYNEQFF; CDR3 DNA: TGTGCCAGCAGCGGCGGTAGGAGCGGGTTAGACTCCTACAATGAGCAGTTCTTC; D gene: -; J gene: TRBJ2-1; clone size: -; V gene: TRBV5-4
CDR3 protein: CAISVDSEAFF; CDR3 DNA: TGTGCCATCAGTGTAGACAGCGAAGCTTTCTTT; D gene: -; J gene: TRBJ1-1; clone size: -; V gene: TRBV10-3
CDR3 protein: CATSRAKELFF; CDR3 DNA: TGTGCCACTAGCAGGGCCAAGGAGCTGTTTTTT; D gene: -; J gene: TRBJ2-2; clone size: -; V gene: TRBV19
CDR3 protein: CASSQREVLNTEAFF; CDR3 DNA: TGCGCCAGCAGCCAACGTGAGGTTTTGAACACTGAAGCTTTCTTT; D gene: -; J gene: TRBJ1-1; clone size: once; V gene: TRBV4-1
CDR3 protein: CASSHSMGMNTEAFF; CDR3 DNA: TGTGCCAGCAGCCATTCGATGGGGATGAACACTGAAGCTTTCTTT; D gene: -; J gene: TRBJ1-1; clone size: -; V gene: TRBV7-2
CDR3 protein: CASSYSGGYREKLFF; CDR3 DNA: TGTGCCAGCAGTTACTCGGGGGGGTATCGTGAAAAACTGTTTTTT; D gene: -; J gene: TRBJ1-4; clone size: -; V gene: TRBV6-6
CDR3 protein: CASSLIGRDGYTF; CDR3 DNA: TGTGCCAGCAGTTTAATAGGGAGGGACGGCTACACCTTC; D gene: -; J gene: TRBJ1-2; clone size: -; V gene: TRBV27
CDR3 protein: CASSSARQGFTEAFF; CDR3 DNA: TGTGCCAGCAGCTCGGCCCGACAGGGCTTCACTGAAGCTTTCTTT; D gene: TRBD1; J gene: TRBJ1-1; clone size: -; V gene: TRBV5-5
CDR3 protein: CASSLSYGDTQYF; CDR3 DNA: TGTGCCAGCAGTTTATCCTATGGAGATACGCAGTATTTT; D gene: -; J gene: TRBJ2-3; clone size: -; V gene: TRBV6-5
CDR3 protein: CASSWGQGGLNIQYF; CDR3 DNA: TGCGCCAGCAGCTGGGGACAGGGAGGTTTGAACATTCAGTACTTC; D gene: TRBD1; J gene: TRBJ2-4; clone size: -; V gene: TRBV5-1
CDR3 protein: CASSPTSPIGTQYF; CDR3 DNA: TGTGCCAGCAGCCCTACCTCCCCGATAGGGACCCAGTACTTC; D gene: -; J gene: TRBJ2-5; clone size: -; V gene: TRBV7-9
CDR3 protein: CASQTSRREQFF; CDR3 DNA: TGTGCCAGCCAAACTAGCCGACGGGAGCAGTTCTTC; D gene: -; J gene: TRBJ2-1; clone size: -; V gene: TRBV27
CDR3 protein: CASSRSARDLNQPQHF; CDR3 DNA: TGTGCCAGTAGTCGATCGGCCAGGGATCTCAATCAGCCCCAGCATTTT; D gene: -; J gene: TRBJ1-5; clone size: -; V gene: TRBV19
CDR3 protein: CASSIVAKEQFF; CDR3 DNA: TGTGCCAGTAGTATAGTAGCGAAGGAGCAGTTCTTC; D gene: -; J gene: TRBJ2-1; clone size: -; V gene: TRBV19
CDR3 protein: CATSTRRGYEQYF; CDR3 DNA: TGTGCCACCAGTACCCGCCGGGGGTACGAGCAGTACTTC; D gene: -; J gene: TRBJ2-7; clone size: -; V gene: TRBV15
CDR3 protein: CASSLGQDYEQYF; CDR3 DNA: TGTGCCAGCAGCTTGGGACAGGACTACGAGCAGTACTTC; D gene: TRBD1; J gene: TRBJ2-7; clone size: -; V gene: TRBV13